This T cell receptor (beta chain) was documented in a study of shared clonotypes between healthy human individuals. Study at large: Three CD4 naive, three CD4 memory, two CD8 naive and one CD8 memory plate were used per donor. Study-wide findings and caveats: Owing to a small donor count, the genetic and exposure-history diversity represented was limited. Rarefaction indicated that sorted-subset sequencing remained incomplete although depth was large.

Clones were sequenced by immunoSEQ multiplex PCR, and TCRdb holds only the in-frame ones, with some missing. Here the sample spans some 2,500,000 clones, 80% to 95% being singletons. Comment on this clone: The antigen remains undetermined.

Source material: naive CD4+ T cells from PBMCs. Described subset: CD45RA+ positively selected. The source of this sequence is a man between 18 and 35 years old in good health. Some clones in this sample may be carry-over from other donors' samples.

DNA for the CDR3: TGTGCCACCAGCAGAGATCCTGGGGGGCCAGGGAGGAATCAGCCCCAGCATTTT. It translates to CATSRDPGGPGRNQPQHF. The chain links TRBV15 to TRBJ1-5; TRBD1 is a possible D gene (6 bases). The CDR3 has 18 residues. V shed 0 bases and J shed 4 bases, with 19 bases lying between them. The V gene's germline CDR1 is LNHNV and CDR2 YYDKDF (reference sequence).